These 11 T cell receptor beta chains were sequenced from one sample in a study of a mutant IDH1 vaccine in newly diagnosed glioma (dated by TCRdb to the early 2020s). The method behind the library was the immunoSEQ multiplex PCR assay. TCRdb provides this immuneACCESS table in a form limited to in-frame rearrangements. Some clones are lacking; in checked studies, under half of them reflect an unresolved V gene, and why the rest are absent is not known. The sample table shows approximately 110,000 clones, and about 90% are seen once. 0.61% of the sample is taken by the ten largest. The antigens of these receptors remain unknown. What this sample's time point label stands for: week 11, during vaccination. Every vaccine dose consisted of 300 ug of a 20-mer mutant IDH1 peptide in Montanide, administered subcutaneously together with topical imiquimod. The sequencing here drew on PBMCs, taken from a glioma patient whose treatment included an IDH1 peptide vaccine. The receptors here all came from a woman aged 45-59 years with glioma.

The chain employs TRBV5-1 and TRBJ1-5; D not resolved. Trimming pared 4 bases from V and 7 bases from J, leaving 15 bases between. The CDR3 is 14 amino acids. CDR1 SGHRS and CDR2 YFSETQ come from the germline V gene. Here the CDR3 reads CASSPETTDQPQHF. CDR3 coding DNA: TGCGCCAGCAGCCCCGAAACTACTGACCAGCCCCAGCATTTT.

This chain uses TRBV5-4 with TRBJ2-1, with 13 bases matching TRBD2. Per the germline V gene, CDR1 is SGHNT and CDR2 is YYREEE (reference sequence). This CDR3 contains 15 residues. V gave up 4 bases and J gave up 10 bases; unmatched junction bases: 8. The CDR3 spells CASSPGTSGNREQFF. The CDR3 DNA sequence: TGTGCCAGCAGCCCCGGGACTAGCGGGAACAGGGAGCAGTTCTTC.

The rearrangement uses TRBV15 and TRBJ2-3, with a weak D call TRBD2 (7 bases). With 4 bases removed from V and 5 bases from J, the gap between germline ends came to 16 bases. Germline CDR1 reads LNHNV; CDR2 reads YYDKDF (reference sequence). CDR3 length: 15 residues. CDR3 in DNA: TGTGCCACCAGCATAGGGGGGGCCGGCCGAGATACGCAGTATTTT. The encoded protein is CATSIGGAGRDTQYF.

The rearrangement links TRBV10-3 to TRBJ1-4; 8 nucleotides line up with TRBD1. Germline values: CDR1 ENHRY, CDR2 SYGVKD. Germline trimming cut 6 bases from V and 3 bases from J; bases unmatched to any gene: 9. This CDR3 spans 16 amino acids. The chain's CDR3 is CAISGGQGGANEKLFF. As DNA, the CDR3 is TGTGCCATCAGCGGCGGACAGGGAGGGGCTAATGAAAAACTGTTTTTT.

This sequence joins TRBV5-1 and TRBJ2-5; 7 nucleotides agree with TRBD1. Germline values: CDR1 SGHRS, CDR2 YFSETQ. The CDR3 runs 14 residues. The V and J ends lost 8 bases and 1 base, in that order; junction bases with no gene match: 8. CDR3 DNA: TGCGCCAGTTCGACAGGGTCGGGCCAAGAGACCCAGTACTTC. It translates to CASSTGSGQETQYF.

The gene calls are TRBV7-2 and TRBJ2-1; tentatively, D is TRBD1 (5 bases). This CDR3 region has 15 residues. Germline V CDR1 and CDR2: SGHTA, FQGNSA. Trimming took 3 bases from V and 0 from J, leaving 9 bases between them. CDR3 region: CASSLQGSSYNEQFF. Written as DNA, the CDR3 is TGTGCCAGCAGCTTGCAGGGAAGCTCCTACAATGAGCAGTTCTTC.

In DNA form, the CDR3 reads TGTGCCAGCAGGAATGAGGGCGAGCAGTACTTC. Translated: CASRNEGEQYF. The J gene is TRBJ2-7, the V gene TRBV27; tentative D call: TRBD2 (5 bases). Trimming removed 6 bases at V and 6 bases at J, with 9 bases between. Germline CDR1 MNHEY, CDR2 SMNVEV (reference sequence). The CDR3 runs to 11 residues.

The chain couples TRBV4-2 to TRBJ1-1; no clear D gene. CDR3 length: 15 residues. Trimming removed 0 bases at V and 1 base at J, with 9 bases between. The germline V gene has CDR1 LGHNA and CDR2 YNFKEQ. The CDR3 coding sequence is TGTGCCAGCAGCCAAGAGCCACCCACGAACACTGAAGCTTTCTTT. The encoded protein is CASSQEPPTNTEAFF.

The rearrangement joins TRBV5-1 to TRBJ1-1; 9 bases align to TRBD1. Germline V CDR1 and CDR2: SGHRS, YFSETQ. J was trimmed by 6 bases and V by 3 bases; bases with no gene match: 6. This CDR3 has 14 amino acids. CDR3 loop: CASSWGQGKAEAFF. CDR3 sequence (DNA): TGCGCCAGCAGCTGGGGACAGGGAAAAGCTGAAGCTTTCTTT.

The chain has TRBV7-2 and TRBJ1-6; D ambiguous. CDR3 length: 14 amino acids. Germline V lookup: CDR1 SGHTA, CDR2 FQGNSA. Trimming removed 3 bases at V and 5 bases at J, with 8 bases between. CDR3 loop: CASSFRHDNSPLHF. The CDR3 DNA follows: TGTGCCAGCAGCTTTCGACATGATAATTCACCCCTCCACTTT.

The chain carries TRBV27 and TRBJ1-2, with D perhaps TRBD1 (6 bases). V lost 4 bases and J lost 4, with 16 bases in between. Germline CDR1 MNHEY, CDR2 SMNVEV (reference sequence). CDR3 size: 15 residues. The CDR3 reads CASSSAGALSYGYTF. The CDR3 DNA sequence: TGTGCCAGCAGTTCGGCGGGGGCGTTGAGCTATGGCTACACCTTC.